The sequence of this TCR beta chain was determined in a study of patients and donors after allogeneic stem cell transplantation. V gave up 0 bases and J gave up 2 bases, with 5 bases separating them. The CDR3 sequence is 14 residues long. The germline CDR1 and CDR2 sequences are LNHNV and YYDKDF (reference sequence). TCRdb re-derived calls from the RT-PCR reads in MiXCR, one entry per CDR3 protein. There are about a million distinct CDR3 sequences in the sample; 18% occur only once, and 5% to 7.5% lies in the top ten. Material: blood, either unsorted or a sorted T cell fraction (not recorded which). V gene TRBV15 combines with J gene TRBJ1-3, with no clear D. The receptor was derived from a human donor who was either an allogeneic HSCT recipient or a stem cell or donor lymphocyte infusion donor (not recorded which). It is not recorded whose cells these are; they may come from a transplant donor. Here the CDR3 DNA reads TGTGCCACCAGCAGAGAAAGCCCTGGAAACACCATATATTTT. Protein sequence: CATSRESPGNTIYF.